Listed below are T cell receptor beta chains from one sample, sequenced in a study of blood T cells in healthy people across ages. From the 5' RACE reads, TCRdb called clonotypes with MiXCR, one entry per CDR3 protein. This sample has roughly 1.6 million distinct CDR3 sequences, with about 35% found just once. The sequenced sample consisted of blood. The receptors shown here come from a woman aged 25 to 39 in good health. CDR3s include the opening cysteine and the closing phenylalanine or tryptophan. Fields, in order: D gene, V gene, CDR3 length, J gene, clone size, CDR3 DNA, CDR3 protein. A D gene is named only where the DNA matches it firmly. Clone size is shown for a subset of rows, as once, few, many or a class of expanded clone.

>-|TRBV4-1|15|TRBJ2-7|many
TGCGCCAGCAGCAGCAAGGTGGGGCAAGTCTACGAGCAGTACTTC
CASSSKVGQVYEQYF
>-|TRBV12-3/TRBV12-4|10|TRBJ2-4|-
TGTGCCAGCAGTTTGGGCATTCAGTACTTC
CASSLGIQYF
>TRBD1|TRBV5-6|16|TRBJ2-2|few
TGTGCCAGCAGCTTCGGACAGGAATTGAACACCGGGGAGCTGTTTTTT
CASSFGQELNTGELFF
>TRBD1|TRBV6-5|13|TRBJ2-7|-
TGTGCCAGCGGGACAGGGGGTCCCTACGAGCAGTACTTC
CASGTGGPYEQYF
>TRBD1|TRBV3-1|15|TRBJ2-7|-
TGTGCCAGCAGCCTAAGGGGGCAGGTAACCTACGAGCAGTACTTC
CASSLRGQVTYEQYF
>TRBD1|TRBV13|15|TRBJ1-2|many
TGTGCCAGCAGCTCCGGGACAGGGGATGACTATGGCTACACCTTC
CASSSGTGDDYGYTF
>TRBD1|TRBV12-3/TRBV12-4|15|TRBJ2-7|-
TGTGCCAGCACTGGGGGGGGGACAGGGCGCAACGAGCAGTACTTC
CASTGGGTGRNEQYF
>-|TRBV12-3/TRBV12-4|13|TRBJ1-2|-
TGTGCCAGCAGGGGGGGGCCGGGATTAACTTGCACCTTC
CASRGGPGLTCTF
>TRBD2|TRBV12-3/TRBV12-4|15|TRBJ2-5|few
TGTGCCAGCAGTTCACAGCGGGGGGGCCGGGAGACCCAGTACTTC
CASSSQRGGRETQYF
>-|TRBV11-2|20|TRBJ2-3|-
TGTGCCAGCAGCCCGCTGGGGGGAGGAACGTCTCTTTCCCGCACAGATACGCAGTATTTT
CASSPLGGGTSLSRTDTQYF
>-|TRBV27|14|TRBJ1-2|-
TGTGCCAGCAGTGCTACGACAGTTAACTATGGCTACACCTTC
CASSATTVNYGYTF
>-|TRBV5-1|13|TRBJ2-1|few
TGCGCCAGCAGCTTGGCCGAAAAAAATGAGCAGTTCTTC
CASSLAEKNEQFF
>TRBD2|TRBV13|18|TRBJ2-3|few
TGTGCCAGCAGCTTTAGGACTAGCGGAAAAGGACCCACAGATACGCAGTATTTT
CASSFRTSGKGPTDTQYF
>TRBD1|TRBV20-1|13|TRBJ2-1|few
TGCAGTGCCAGGGGACAGGGCTACAATGAGCAGTTCTTC
CSARGQGYNEQFF
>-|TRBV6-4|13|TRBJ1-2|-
TGTGCCAGCAGTGACTCCTGGGGGGAAGGCTACACCTTC
CASSDSWGEGYTF
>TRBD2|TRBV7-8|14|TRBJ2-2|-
TGTGCCAGCAGCTTAAGGGAGGGGAACGGGGAGCTGTTTTTT
CASSLREGNGELFF
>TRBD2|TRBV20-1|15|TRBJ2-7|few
TGCAGTGCCCATAGCGGGGGGACTCCTTCCTACGAGCAGTACTTC
CSAHSGGTPSYEQYF
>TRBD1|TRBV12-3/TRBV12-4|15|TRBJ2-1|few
TGTGCCAGCAGTCGATGGGACAGGGATTACAATGAGCAGTTCTTC
CASSRWDRDYNEQFF
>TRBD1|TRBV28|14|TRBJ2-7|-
TGTGCCAGCAGCATCGGGACAGGGGACGACGAGCAGTACTTC
CASSIGTGDDEQYF
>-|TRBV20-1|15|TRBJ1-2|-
TGCAGTGCTAGCCCCGCACAGTCCGCTAACTATGGCTACACCTTC
CSASPAQSANYGYTF